The source of this TCR beta chain is a study of identical twins (dated by TCRdb to 2016 to 2017). In the study overall: The study deep-sequenced TCR alpha and beta repertoires from monozygotic twins, unrelated adults of various ages and cord blood to test whether fetal clonotypes persist. Replicate twin experiments were performed at different times using different library preparation protocols to rule out contamination. What the study reported, not specific to this receptor: Excess twin sharing in beta out-of-frame sequences was weaker because fewer shared sequences lowered the signal-to-noise ratio. Invariant T cells such as MAIT and iNKT could partly confound zero-insertion analyses, though diverse VJ usage argued against this for most clonotypes. Fewer insertions were carried by abundant cord blood beta clonotypes; a weaker similar trend was observed in young adult naive repertoires, while no such trend was observed in memory repertoires. Compared with coincidental sharing between unrelated individuals, an excess of low generation-probability sequences was observed among out-of-frame TCR alpha sequences shared between twins. Recombination models systematically underestimated out-of-frame TCR alpha sharing in monozygotic twins but agreed with sharing between unrelated individuals. Because the same donors could not be followed over many years, the conclusions relied on cross-sectional statistical analysis.

This clonotype appeared a few times. Its antigen remains undetermined. No much larger clone is present one base from it, and per-base qualities are unavailable. Only healthy Caucasian donors were included. The twin cohort comprised three pairs of female monozygotic twins, all aged about 18 to 29 years. Positive isolation kits from Invitrogen were used to isolate CD4+ and CD8+ T cell populations. Preparation of the library involved 5' RACE. The sample was run on an Illumina HiSeq 2000. Template switching introduced a universal primer binding site; the final cDNA contained a unique molecular identifier, enabling accurate counting of TCR cDNA molecules. Specific primers in the conserved constant-segment region were used to synthesize first-strand cDNA for TCR alpha and beta chains. To control for contamination, each cDNA library was double barcoded with a SMART-Mk sample barcode plus Illumina barcodes. TruSeq adapter sequences and Illumina sample barcodes were added in two successive PCR steps. The Illumina HiSeq platform was used with custom primers to sequence TCR alpha and beta cDNA libraries. The original methods were these. MiGEC processed the raw reads to extract unique molecular identifiers, while MiXCR was used to determine the CDR3 positions. For each individual, recombination models were inferred using an EM algorithm with the repgenHMM and IGoR tools. Shared clonotype analysis was performed with the tcR package in R, normalizing sharing by the product of cloneset sizes. To study raw recombination without the effects of thymic and clonal selection, out-of-frame nonproductive sequences were analyzed. TCRdb reprocessed the public reads (quality trimming at Q25 with fastp, clone calling with MiXCR) and kept in-frame beta chains. For every CDR3 protein sequence, its rows merge into one entry that carries the most common genes and DNA. Clone size and V and J calls follow TCRdb, not the original study. This sample holds around 480,000 distinct CDR3 sequences; 13% to 15% were observed only once. The top ten constitute around 0.98% of the sample.

Trimming removed 4 bases from V and 7 bases from J, leaving 19 bases between the germline ends. Reading from cysteine to phenylalanine, the CDR3 counts 14 amino acids. Only the CDR3 region is kept as DNA, spanning 42 bases read in frame from base 1. From a lookup of the germline V gene, CDR1 and CDR2 are SQVTM and ANQGSEA. This sample also belongs to another study, concerning yellow fever vaccine responses in identical twins. Looking at the second paper: According to the authors, in identical twins the way T cells responded to vaccination appeared partly convergent and partly personalized. Focusing on identical twins, the study followed the T cell clones that responded to the vaccine, and did so with precision.

Sequencing was carried out using CD4+ T cells sorted from blood. Rearrangement joined TRBV29-1 to TRBJ1-1, with an unclear D gene assignment. This TCR was recovered from a woman aged 18 to 35 in good health. The bases read TGCAGCGTTGGGTTGTCCGTGCCGCCCCGTGAAGCTTTCTTT. This encodes CSVGLSVPPREAFF.